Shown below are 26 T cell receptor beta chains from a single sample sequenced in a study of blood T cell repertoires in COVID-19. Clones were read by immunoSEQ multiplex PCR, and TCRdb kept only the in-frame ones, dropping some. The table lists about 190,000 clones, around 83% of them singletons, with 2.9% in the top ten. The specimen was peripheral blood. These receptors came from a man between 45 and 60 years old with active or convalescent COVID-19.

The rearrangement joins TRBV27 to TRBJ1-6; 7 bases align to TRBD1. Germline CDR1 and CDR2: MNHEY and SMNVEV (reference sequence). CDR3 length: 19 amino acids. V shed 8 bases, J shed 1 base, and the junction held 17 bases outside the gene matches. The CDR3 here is CASASPGQRDMSYNSPLHF. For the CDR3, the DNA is TGTGCCAGCGCCTCCCCGGGACAGAGGGATATGTCCTATAATTCACCCCTCCACTTT.

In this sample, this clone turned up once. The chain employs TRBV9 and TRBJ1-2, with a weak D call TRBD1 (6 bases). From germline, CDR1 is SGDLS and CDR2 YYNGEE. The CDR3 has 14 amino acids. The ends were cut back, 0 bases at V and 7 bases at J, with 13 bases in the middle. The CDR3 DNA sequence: TGTGCCAGCAGCGTAGTGGGACAATGGGGTGGCTACACCTTC. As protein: CASSVVGQWGGYTF.

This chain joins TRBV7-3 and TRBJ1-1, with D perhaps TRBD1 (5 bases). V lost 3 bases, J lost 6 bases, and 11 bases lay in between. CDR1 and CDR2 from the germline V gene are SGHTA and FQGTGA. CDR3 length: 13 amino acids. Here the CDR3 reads CASSLQGSSEAFF. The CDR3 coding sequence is TGTGCCAGCAGCTTGCAGGGATCCTCTGAAGCTTTCTTT.

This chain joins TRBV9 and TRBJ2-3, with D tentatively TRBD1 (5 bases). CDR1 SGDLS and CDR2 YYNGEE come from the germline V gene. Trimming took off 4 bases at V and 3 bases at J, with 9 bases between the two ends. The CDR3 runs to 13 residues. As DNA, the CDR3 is TGTGCCAGCAGCTCCCAGGGAACAGATACGCAGTATTTT. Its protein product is CASSSQGTDTQYF.

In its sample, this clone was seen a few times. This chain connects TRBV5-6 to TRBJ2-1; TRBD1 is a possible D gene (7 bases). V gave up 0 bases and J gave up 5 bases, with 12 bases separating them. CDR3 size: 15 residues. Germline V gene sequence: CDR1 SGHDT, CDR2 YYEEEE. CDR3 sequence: CASSLAPRGDNEQFF. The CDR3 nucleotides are TGTGCCAGCAGCTTGGCCCCCAGGGGGGACAATGAGCAGTTCTTC.

The CDR3 is CASSFGSRGRVNSPLHF. CDR3 DNA: TGCGCCAGCAGCTTCGGATCTCGTGGCAGGGTAAATTCACCCCTCCACTTT. The chain recombines TRBV5-1 with TRBJ1-6, with D possibly being TRBD1 (5 bases). There are 17 residues in the CDR3. V dropped 2 bases and J dropped 7 bases, with 19 bases sitting between them. Germline V gene lookup returns CDR1 SGHRS and CDR2 YFSETQ.

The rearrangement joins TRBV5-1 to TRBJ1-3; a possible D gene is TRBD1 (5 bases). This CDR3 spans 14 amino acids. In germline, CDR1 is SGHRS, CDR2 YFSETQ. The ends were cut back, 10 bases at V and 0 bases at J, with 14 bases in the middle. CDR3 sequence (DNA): TGCGCCTGCCACAGGCCAAACTCTGGAAACACCATATATTTT. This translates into CACHRPNSGNTIYF.

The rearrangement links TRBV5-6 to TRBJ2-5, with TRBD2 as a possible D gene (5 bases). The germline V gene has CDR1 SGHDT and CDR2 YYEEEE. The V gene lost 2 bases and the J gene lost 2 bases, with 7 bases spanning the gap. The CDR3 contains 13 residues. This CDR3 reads CASSFGMQETQYF. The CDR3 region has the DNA TGTGCCAGCAGCTTCGGGATGCAAGAGACCCAGTACTTC.

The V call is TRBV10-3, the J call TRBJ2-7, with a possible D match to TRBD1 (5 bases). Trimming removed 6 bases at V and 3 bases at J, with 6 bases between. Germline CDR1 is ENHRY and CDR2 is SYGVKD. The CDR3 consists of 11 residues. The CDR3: CAIRDSYEQYF. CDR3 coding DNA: TGTGCCATCAGAGACAGCTACGAGCAGTACTTC.

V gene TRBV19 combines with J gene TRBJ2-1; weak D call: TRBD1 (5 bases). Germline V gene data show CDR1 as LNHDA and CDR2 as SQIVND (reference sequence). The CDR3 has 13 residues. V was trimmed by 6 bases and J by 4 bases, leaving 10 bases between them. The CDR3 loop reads CASRTGLYNEQFF. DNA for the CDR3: TGTGCCAGTAGAACAGGCCTTTACAATGAGCAGTTCTTC.

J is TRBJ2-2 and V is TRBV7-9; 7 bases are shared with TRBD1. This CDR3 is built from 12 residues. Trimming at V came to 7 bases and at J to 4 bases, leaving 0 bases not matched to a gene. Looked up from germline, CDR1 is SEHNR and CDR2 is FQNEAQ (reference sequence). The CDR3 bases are TGTGCCAGCACAGGGGGCACCGGGGAGCTGTTTTTT. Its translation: CASTGGTGELFF.

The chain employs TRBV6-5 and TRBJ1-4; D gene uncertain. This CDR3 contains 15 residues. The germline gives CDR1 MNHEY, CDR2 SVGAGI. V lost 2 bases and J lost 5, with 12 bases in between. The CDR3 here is CASSYGRARNEKLFF. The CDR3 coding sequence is TGTGCCAGCAGTTACGGGAGGGCCAGAAATGAAAAACTGTTTTTT.

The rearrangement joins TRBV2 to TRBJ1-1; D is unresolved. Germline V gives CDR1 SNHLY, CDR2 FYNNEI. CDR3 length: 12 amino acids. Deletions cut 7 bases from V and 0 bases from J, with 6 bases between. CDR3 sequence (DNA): TGTGCCAGCAATCTTGTGAACACTGAAGCTTTCTTT. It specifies CASNLVNTEAFF.

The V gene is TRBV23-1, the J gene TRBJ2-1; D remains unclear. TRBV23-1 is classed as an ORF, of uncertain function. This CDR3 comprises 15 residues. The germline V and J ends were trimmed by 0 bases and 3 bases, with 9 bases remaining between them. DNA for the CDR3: TGCGCCAGCAGTCAATCGGGCCACTTCTACAATGAGCAGTTCTTC. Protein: CASSQSGHFYNEQFF.

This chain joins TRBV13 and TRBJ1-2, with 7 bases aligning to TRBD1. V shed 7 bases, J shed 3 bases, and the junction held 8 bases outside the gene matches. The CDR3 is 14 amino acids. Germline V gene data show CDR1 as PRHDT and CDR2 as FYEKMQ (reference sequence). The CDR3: CASTRRGTDYGYTF. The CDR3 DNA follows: TGTGCCAGCACCAGAAGAGGGACAGACTATGGCTACACCTTC.

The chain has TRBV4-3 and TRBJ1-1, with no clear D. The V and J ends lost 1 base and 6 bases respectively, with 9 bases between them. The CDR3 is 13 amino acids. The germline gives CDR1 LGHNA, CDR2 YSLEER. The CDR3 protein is CASSQAPGAEAFF. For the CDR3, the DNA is TGCGCCAGCAGCCAAGCACCCGGAGCTGAAGCTTTCTTT.

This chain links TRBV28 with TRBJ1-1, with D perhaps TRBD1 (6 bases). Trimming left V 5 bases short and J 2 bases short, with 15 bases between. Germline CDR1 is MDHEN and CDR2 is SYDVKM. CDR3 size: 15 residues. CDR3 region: CASSPPRGINTEAFF. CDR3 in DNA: TGTGCCAGCAGTCCCCCGAGGGGGATTAACACTGAAGCTTTCTTT.

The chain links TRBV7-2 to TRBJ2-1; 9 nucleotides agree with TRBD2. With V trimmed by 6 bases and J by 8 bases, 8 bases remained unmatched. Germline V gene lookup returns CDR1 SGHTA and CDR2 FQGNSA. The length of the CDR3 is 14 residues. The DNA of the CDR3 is TGTGCCAGCAGAACTAGCGGGTGGGGTTATGAGCAGTTCTTC. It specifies CASRTSGWGYEQFF.

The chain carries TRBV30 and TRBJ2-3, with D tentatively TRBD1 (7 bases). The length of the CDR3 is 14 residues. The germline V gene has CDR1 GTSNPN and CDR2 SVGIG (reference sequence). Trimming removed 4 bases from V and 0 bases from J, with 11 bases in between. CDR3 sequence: CAWTGDRSTDTQYF. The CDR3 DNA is TGTGCCTGGACGGGGGACAGAAGCACAGATACGCAGTATTTT.

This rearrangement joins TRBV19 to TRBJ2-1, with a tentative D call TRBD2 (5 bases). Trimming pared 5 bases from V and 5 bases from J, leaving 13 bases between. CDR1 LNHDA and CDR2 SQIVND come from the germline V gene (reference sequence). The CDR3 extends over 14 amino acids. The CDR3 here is CASSGRTQHNEQFF. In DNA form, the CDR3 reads TGTGCCAGTAGTGGGAGAACTCAGCACAATGAGCAGTTCTTC.

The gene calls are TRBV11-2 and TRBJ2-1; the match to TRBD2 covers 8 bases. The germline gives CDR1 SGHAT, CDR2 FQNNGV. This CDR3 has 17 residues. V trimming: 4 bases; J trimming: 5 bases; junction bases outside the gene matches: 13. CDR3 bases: TGTGCCAGCAGCTATGGCTTAGCGGGACCCTCTGACAATGAGCAGTTCTTC. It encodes CASSYGLAGPSDNEQFF.

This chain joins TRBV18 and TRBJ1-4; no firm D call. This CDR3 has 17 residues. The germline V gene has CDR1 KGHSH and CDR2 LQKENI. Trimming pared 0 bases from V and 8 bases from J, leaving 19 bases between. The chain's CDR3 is CASSPPNREPNGEKLFF. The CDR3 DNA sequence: TGTGCCAGCTCACCACCGAATAGGGAGCCTAACGGGGAAAAACTGTTTTTT.

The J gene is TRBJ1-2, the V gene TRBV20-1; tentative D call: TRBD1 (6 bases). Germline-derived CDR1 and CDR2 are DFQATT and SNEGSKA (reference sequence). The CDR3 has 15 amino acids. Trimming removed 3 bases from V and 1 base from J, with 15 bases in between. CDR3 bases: TGCAGTGCTAGTACGCAAACAGGGTATAACTATGGCTACACCTTC. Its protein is CSASTQTGYNYGYTF.

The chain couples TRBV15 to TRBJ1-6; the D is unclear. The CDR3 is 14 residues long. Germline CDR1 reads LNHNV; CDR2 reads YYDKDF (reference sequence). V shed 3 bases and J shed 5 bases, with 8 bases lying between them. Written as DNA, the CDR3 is TGTGCCACCAGCAGGGGAGGCGATAATTCACCCCTCCACTTT. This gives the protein CATSRGGDNSPLHF.

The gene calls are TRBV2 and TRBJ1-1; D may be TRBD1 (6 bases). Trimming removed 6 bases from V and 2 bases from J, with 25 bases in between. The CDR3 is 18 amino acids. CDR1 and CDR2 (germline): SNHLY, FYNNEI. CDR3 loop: CASRVDRQGIGFNTEAFF. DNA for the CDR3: TGTGCCAGCAGGGTCGACAGGCAGGGAATTGGGTTTAACACTGAAGCTTTCTTT.

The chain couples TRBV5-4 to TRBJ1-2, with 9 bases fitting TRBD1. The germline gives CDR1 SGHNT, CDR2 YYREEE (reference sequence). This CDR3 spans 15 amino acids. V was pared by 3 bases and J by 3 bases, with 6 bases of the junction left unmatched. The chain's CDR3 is CASSWGQGVDYGYTF. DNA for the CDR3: TGTGCCAGCAGCTGGGGACAGGGAGTTGACTATGGCTACACCTTC.